This T cell receptor beta chain came from a study of regulatory T cells in long-lasting Graves disease (dated by TCRdb to 2020 to 2023). Turning to the overall study: Persistent Graves' disease was defined as antithyroid drug treatment for over 5 years with persistently positive TSH receptor autoantibodies. A total of about 35 samples underwent TCR sequencing, from roughly 13 patients with persistent Graves' disease and approximately 20 patients with newly diagnosed Graves' disease. Persistent Graves' disease patients were compared with newly diagnosed Graves' disease patients by peripheral blood TCR sequencing and RNA sequencing. Antithyroid drugs had been taken for approximately 10 years on average by persistent Graves' disease patients in the clinical cohort. The study was registered as a clinical trial and conducted in China.

CDR3 length: 16 amino acids, cysteine to phenylalanine. The CDR3 DNA has 48 bases and is translated from base 1. The germline V gene gives CDR1 as MDHEN and CDR2 as SYDVKM. V lost 5 bases and J lost 3 bases; the stretch between them is 20 bases long. Overall study results and their limits: Lower TCR Shannon entropy and fewer highly expanded clones were observed in persistent Graves' disease patients than in newly diagnosed patients, which suggested clonal expansion. Persistent patients shared more public clonotypes among themselves (around 2,800) than newly diagnosed patients did (over 950). Sequencing and analysis were restricted to the TCR beta chain. Peripheral blood alone was examined, since thyroid tissue, which constituted the primary lesion, could not be accessed. As a limitation, the authors acknowledged that the small sample size may reduce accuracy. TRBV28, TRBJ1-2 and TRBJ2-5 were preferentially used in persistent disease, while TRBV20-1 and TRBJ2-1 were favored in newly diagnosed disease.

This clonotype was counted ten times or more. It has no known antigen specificity. Base-call qualities are not available, and no considerably larger clone is one nucleotide away. Preparation of the library involved multiplex PCR. TCRdb lists the instrument as Illumina HiSeq 4000. To build TCR beta libraries, CDR3 regions were amplified by Arm-PCR using iRepertoire HTBI primers. PCR products were gel purified before sequencing. In the authors' own workflow: Gene usage analysis of CDR3 amino acid clonotypes relied on the roughly 64 TRBV and 14 TRBJ segments identified across samples. Filtered high-quality paired reads were merged into contigs using COPE and FqMerger. BLAST was used to align contigs to IMGT TRBV, TRBD and TRBJ reference genes, with CDR3 defined following IMGT. Any clonotype with a frequency above 0.1% was classified as a highly expanded clone. Shannon entropy was used to measure repertoire diversity, and the Gini coefficient was used to measure V-J evenness. A clonotype was considered public if more than one individual shared it. The raw public reads went through TCRdb reprocessing: fastp at Q25, MiXCR clone calling, in-frame beta chains kept. CDR3 protein sequences are deduplicated, and each keeps its most common genes and DNA. These V and J calls originate from TCRdb's pipeline instead of the authors' own analysis. The sample table contains about 400,000 distinct CDR3 sequences; only one count was recorded for less than 25% of them. The ten largest clones take up more than 20% of the sample.

Explained via the paper, the time point label denotes: persistent/refractory GD, antithyroid drugs over 5 years with positive TRAb. RNA was extracted from PBMCs in TRIzol for both TCR sequencing and RNA sequencing. Graves' disease was diagnosed according to American Thyroid Association guidelines. Patients for the study were recruited at an endocrinology department in Xi'an, China. Each patient gave around 9 milliliters of peripheral blood, collected in an EDTA anticoagulant tube. Ficoll Paque Plus density gradient separation was used to isolate PBMCs, and no further T cell sorting was performed. An Agilent 2100 Bioanalyzer and agarose gel were used to check RNA quality, and a NanoDrop 2000 was used to measure RNA concentration.

This receptor was obtained from a female donor with Graves disease. The source was peripheral blood mononuclear cells (PBMCs), collected when the disease was refractory, from a patient treated with antithyroid drugs. The sequence joins TRBV28 to TRBJ2-7; possibly the D gene is TRBD1, per 5 matching bases. The CDR3 corresponds to CASSPISTERRYEQYF. The DNA sequence is as follows: TGTGCCAGCAGTCCGATCTCGACAGAGCGACGCTACGAGCAGTACTTC.